The entry below describes one T cell receptor beta chain. Its antigen specificity is not known. It has no much larger one-base neighbor in the sample; base qualities were not kept. This specimen belongs to a study of response to subunit inactivated influenza vaccine (dated by TCRdb to between 2017 and 2018). Turning to the overall study: The study used deep quantitative T cell receptor repertoire profiling to track responses to a trivalent subunit inactivated influenza vaccine.

Library preparation was by RT-PCR. TCRdb shows the sequencer as Illumina HiSeq 2500. TCRdb handled the public reads itself, with Q25 trimming in fastp and clone calling in MiXCR, and kept productive beta chains. Identical CDR3 proteins give one entry, which carries the most common genes and DNA. The sample profile shows 500,000 to 600,000 distinct CDR3 sequences; more than 15% of them were found once. Together, the top ten hold about 3% of the sample. Points the paper makes about the study in general: It was suggested by the authors that each seasonal influenza vaccination may recruit only a limited number of new T cells.

The junction shows trimming of 1 base on V and 8 bases on J, and the gene matches do not reach 11 bases of it. Including cysteine and phenylalanine, the CDR3 has 18 amino acids. Only the CDR3 part of the read is kept: 54 bases, read in frame from the first base. The chain uses TRBV12-3 or TRBV12-4 and TRBJ2-1; a stretch of 13 junction bases matches TRBD2. The specimen comprised CD4+ T cells sorted from PBMCs, sampled less than 30 months after vaccination. This sequence was found in a man in his fifties or sixties who received an inactivated influenza vaccine. Donor details come from another sample of the same person, matched by shared clones. Read as DNA, the sequence is TGTGCCAGCAGTTTAGGGACTAGCGGGAGTTTGATCCAGGATGAGCAGTTCTTC. The resulting protein is CASSLGTSGSLIQDEQFF.